This record concerns one TCR beta chain sequence. This clone was seen a handful of times. Its antigen has not been determined. The CDR3 end falls 3 residues outside the read, so it is completed with the germline J gene. This entry belongs to a study of T cell clonality in common variable immunodeficiency (dated by TCRdb to between 2015 and 2016). V and J are trimmed by 1 base and 5 bases, and the gene matches miss 7 bases of the junction. CDR1 and CDR2 are drawn from the germline V gene: MNHEY, SVGEGT. The CDR3, cysteine through phenylalanine, is 16 amino acids long. The DNA shown is the part of the CDR3 that was read: 39 bases, in frame from base 1. For sequencing, equivalent amounts of genomic DNA were input from CVID and control samples. For every sample, a 60 bp segment covering the rearranged TCRbeta CDR3 region was amplified and then sequenced. TCRbeta amplification used the immunoSEQ assay, a bias-corrected multiplex PCR with high-throughput sequencing. The authors' analysis ran thus. Every unique nucleotide sequence was considered a clone and was annotated with V, D and J genes, copy number and frequency. Sequences were labeled productive if in frame, and non-productive if out of frame or containing stop codons. As previously described, Shannon's entropy was used to calculate clonality. The predicted amino acid sequences of productive clones were used to derive mean CDR3 Kyte-Doolittle hydropathy. Scaled V gene usage was hierarchically clustered using Manhattan distance and complete linkage with the R hclust function. Sharing of clones by CDR3 amino acid sequence was evaluated by resampling 12 repertoires per group over 100 rounds. The repertoires were searched for about 70 published EBV-specific TCRbeta sequences and about 240 published CMV-specific TCRbeta sequences. Analysis left out two CVID samples that produced under 10,000 sequences, so 35 to 50 CVID repertoires remained. TCRdb holds this immuneACCESS table with in-frame rearrangements only. Some clones are missing; in checked studies, unresolved V genes explain under half, and the rest has no known cause. Clone size and V and J calls were adopted from that table, with D and trimming inferred from the DNA. Here the sample lists approximately 30,000 clones, none seen once only. Together, the top ten hold around 4% of the sample.

Standard criteria, namely reduction of serum IgG, IgA and/or IgM below the normal range together with specific antibody deficiency, were applied for the diagnosis of CVID. The CVID group comprised 45 or so subjects, 15 or so female and around 30 male, aged about 9 to 70 years with a mean age of around 40. Most CVID patients and most healthy controls were of Caucasian heritage. Replacement immunoglobulin therapy had been administered to all CVID subjects for at least one year at the time of study participation. At blood collection, none of the CVID subjects was ill or on immunomodulatory or immunosuppressive medication. From each donor, about 5 to 8.5 ml of heparinized peripheral whole blood was collected. TCRbeta CDR3 repertoires were sequenced from genomic DNA of adults with common variable immune deficiency (CVID) and healthy adult controls. Diluted blood was density-centrifuged over Hypaque 1077 or Ficoll-Paque to isolate peripheral blood mononuclear cells. Genomic DNA was obtained from unsorted mononuclear cells using either Qiagen column purification or a centrifugation-based method.

Results the study describes overall, beyond this receptor: Even though DNA input was the same, control samples had an average of roughly 76,000 unique sequences each, compared with about 31,000 in CVID samples. Differences among patients in the CVID cohort limited the correlations between repertoire features and clinical complications. Fewer TCRbeta clones were shared among CVID subjects than among healthy controls (p < 0.0001). Fewer deletions and N-nucleotide insertions were reportedly observed in CVID TCRbeta sequences, and highly modified clones with 13 or more V deletions were reportedly absent from CVID TCRbeta sequences. According to the authors, finding the cause of the higher clonality in CVID would require sequencing the repertoires of T cell subpopulations. TCRbeta clonality was higher in CVID subjects than in healthy controls (t-test p = 0.018), and the increase was most characteristic of about a third of subjects.

This receptor chain uses TRBV6-2 or TRBV6-3 and TRBJ2-4, with TRBD1 identical over 8 junction bases. The sample consisted of peripheral blood mononuclear cells. This receptor was taken from a human donor with common variable immunodeficiency. The CDR3 region: CASSYLVTGEQNIQYF. The CDR3 DNA, read in part, is TGTGCCAGCAGTTACTTAGTGACAGGGGAACAAAACATT.